These T cell receptor beta chains were read from a single sample in a study of blood T cell repertoires in COVID-19. Sequencing used immunoSEQ multiplex PCR; TCRdb keeps in-frame clones, though not all of them. Found here are about 33,000 clones, roughly 75% of them singletons; the top ten hold over 15%. Material for sequencing was peripheral blood. Receptors originate from a man between 65 and 80 years old with acute or convalescent COVID-19. Both conserved end residues are part of each CDR3. The order of the fields is CDR3 length, clone size, V gene, D gene, J gene, CDR3 protein, CDR3 DNA. A D gene is named only where the DNA matches it firmly. The size field is filled for only some rows; it gives once, few, many or a size class.

length: 14
size: -
V: TRBV15
D: TRBD1
J: TRBJ2-7
CDR3: CATSGGQGDYEQYF
DNA: TGTGCCACCAGCGGCGGACAGGGAGACTACGAGCAGTACTTC

length: 14
size: -
V: TRBV7-2
D: -
J: TRBJ2-7
CDR3: CASSQGQSTYEQYF
DNA: TGTGCCAGCAGCCAAGGACAGTCCACCTACGAGCAGTACTTC

length: 13
size: -
V: TRBV5-1
D: TRBD1
J: TRBJ2-3
CDR3: CASRGQGADTQYF
DNA: TGCGCCAGCAGGGGACAGGGGGCAGATACGCAGTATTTT

length: 15
size: once
V: TRBV5-1
D: -
J: TRBJ1-2
CDR3: CASRPDGQNNYGYTF
DNA: TGCGCCAGCAGGCCTGACGGACAGAATAACTATGGCTACACCTTC

length: 15
size: -
V: TRBV11-2
D: TRBD1
J: TRBJ1-1
CDR3: CASSQQQGARTEAFF
DNA: TGTGCCAGCAGCCAGCAACAGGGGGCGAGGACTGAAGCTTTCTTT

length: 14
size: -
V: TRBV19
D: -
J: TRBJ2-3
CDR3: CASGGTLNTDTQYF
DNA: TGTGCCAGTGGTGGGACACTTAACACAGATACGCAGTATTTT

length: 18
size: medium-sized
V: TRBV24-1
D: TRBD2
J: TRBJ2-1
CDR3: CATSVTSGILKGYNEQFF
DNA: TGTGCCACCAGTGTCACTAGCGGGATACTGAAGGGGTACAATGAGCAGTTCTTC

length: 12
size: -
V: TRBV9
D: -
J: TRBJ2-2
CDR3: CASSVRAGELFF
DNA: TGTGCCAGCAGCGTTCGGGCCGGGGAGCTGTTTTTT

length: 16
size: -
V: TRBV5-8
D: TRBD2
J: TRBJ2-3
CDR3: CASSSGLAELTDTQYF
DNA: TGTGCCAGCAGCTCGGGACTAGCGGAGCTCACAGATACGCAGTATTTT

length: 13
size: few
V: TRBV30
D: TRBD1
J: TRBJ2-2
CDR3: CAWRQGMTGELFF
DNA: TGTGCCTGGAGACAGGGGATGACCGGGGAGCTGTTTTTT

length: 14
size: once
V: TRBV28
D: -
J: TRBJ1-2
CDR3: CASTPYLALLGYTF
DNA: TGTGCCAGCACCCCGTATTTGGCTCTTCTTGGCTACACCTTC

length: 16
size: -
V: TRBV28
D: TRBD1
J: TRBJ1-4
CDR3: CASSSPGTGGGEKLFF
DNA: TGTGCCAGCAGTTCTCCGGGGACAGGAGGGGGTGAAAAACTGTTTTTT

length: 15
size: -
V: TRBV5-5
D: -
J: TRBJ2-5
CDR3: CASSLSSGVEETQYF
DNA: TGTGCCAGCAGCTTGAGTAGCGGAGTTGAAGAGACCCAGTACTTC

length: 14
size: -
V: TRBV7-9
D: -
J: TRBJ2-3
CDR3: CASSLAGGTDTQYF
DNA: TGTGCCAGCAGCTTGGCAGGGGGGACAGATACGCAGTATTTT

length: 15
size: -
V: TRBV24-1
D: -
J: TRBJ2-7
CDR3: CATSDSRDPTGLQDF
DNA: TGTGCCACCAGTGACAGCCGCGACCCAACCGGCCTACAGGACTTC

length: 14
size: -
V: TRBV5-1
D: TRBD1
J: TRBJ1-1
CDR3: CASVAGTGTTEAFF
DNA: TGCGCCAGCGTCGCTGGGACAGGGACCACTGAAGCTTTCTTT

length: 15
size: few
V: TRBV7-2
D: -
J: TRBJ2-3
CDR3: CASSPWASGTDTQYF
DNA: TGTGCCAGCAGCCCATGGGCTAGCGGCACAGATACGCAGTATTTT

length: 15
size: once
V: TRBV12-5
D: TRBD1
J: TRBJ2-4
CDR3: CASGPGQGDGNIQYF
DNA: TGTGCTAGTGGCCCGGGACAGGGAGACGGAAACATTCAGTACTTC

length: 14
size: -
V: TRBV18
D: -
J: TRBJ2-2
CDR3: CASSPLENTGELFF
DNA: TGTGCCAGCTCACCACTAGAAAACACCGGGGAGCTGTTTTTT

length: 15
size: -
V: TRBV2
D: -
J: TRBJ1-2
CDR3: CASSENSGANYGYTF
DNA: TGTGCCAGCAGTGAAAACTCAGGTGCTAACTATGGCTACACCTTC

length: 14
size: -
V: TRBV30
D: TRBD1
J: TRBJ1-1
CDR3: CAWKNDRGVTEAFF
DNA: TGTGCCTGGAAAAATGACAGGGGTGTGACTGAAGCTTTCTTT

length: 15
size: -
V: TRBV15
D: TRBD1
J: TRBJ2-5
CDR3: CATSSRDRAGETQYF
DNA: TGTGCCACCAGCAGCCGGGACAGGGCGGGGGAGACCCAGTACTTC

length: 15
size: few
V: TRBV19
D: TRBD1
J: TRBJ1-1
CDR3: CASSIYRRQGIEAFF
DNA: TGTGCCAGTAGTATTTATAGAAGACAGGGCATTGAAGCTTTCTTT

length: 13
size: once
V: TRBV5-6
D: -
J: TRBJ1-4
CDR3: CASSYIQREKLFF
DNA: TGTGCCAGCAGCTACATTCAGCGCGAAAAACTGTTTTTT

length: 14
size: -
V: TRBV7-9
D: -
J: TRBJ2-2
CDR3: CASSFSQNTGELFF
DNA: TGTGCCAGCAGCTTTAGCCAAAACACCGGGGAGCTGTTTTTT

length: 13
size: -
V: TRBV30
D: -
J: TRBJ1-1
CDR3: CAWSLNLAGEAFF
DNA: TGTGCCTGGAGTTTAAACCTGGCGGGGGAAGCTTTCTTT

length: 13
size: -
V: TRBV7-9
D: TRBD1
J: TRBJ1-5
CDR3: CASSGTASQPQHF
DNA: TGTGCCAGCAGCGGGACAGCTAGTCAGCCCCAGCATTTT

length: 15
size: -
V: TRBV5-1
D: -
J: TRBJ2-1
CDR3: CASSPAFRERDEQFF
DNA: TGCGCCAGCAGCCCCGCTTTCCGGGAGAGGGATGAGCAGTTCTTC

length: 13
size: -
V: TRBV9
D: -
J: TRBJ2-3
CDR3: CASSPQSGDTQYF
DNA: TGTGCCAGCAGCCCCCAGAGCGGGGATACGCAGTATTTT

length: 13
size: -
V: TRBV10-3
D: -
J: TRBJ1-1
CDR3: CAIGTQLNTEAFF
DNA: TGTGCCATTGGGACACAGCTTAACACTGAAGCTTTCTTT

length: 16
size: few
V: TRBV18
D: TRBD2
J: TRBJ2-1
CDR3: CASSPGGIGTYNEQFF
DNA: TGTGCCAGCTCCCCGGGGGGGATTGGTACCTACAATGAGCAGTTCTTC

length: 14
size: -
V: TRBV24-1
D: -
J: TRBJ2-3
CDR3: CATSDWNRADTQYF
DNA: TGTGCCACCAGTGACTGGAACCGGGCAGATACGCAGTATTTT

length: 13
size: -
V: TRBV28
D: -
J: TRBJ1-1
CDR3: CASSLSGNREAFF
DNA: TGTGCCAGCAGTTTATCCGGAAACAGGGAAGCTTTCTTT

length: 15
size: -
V: TRBV5-4
D: TRBD2
J: TRBJ2-3
CDR3: CASSLLAGSTDTQYF
DNA: TGTGCCAGCAGCTTGCTAGCGGGGAGCACAGATACGCAGTATTTT

length: 14
size: few
V: TRBV6-5
D: TRBD1
J: TRBJ1-2
CDR3: CASRGGDRVYGYTF
DNA: TGTGCCAGCAGGGGGGGGGACAGGGTCTATGGCTACACCTTC